The clone carrying this T cell receptor beta chain was seen a single time. What it binds is unknown. These data are taken from a study of shared clonotypes between healthy human individuals. Study-wide results and limits: For naive CD4 cells, approximately 4.8% of clonotypes were shared across a few donors.

In the original workflow: Filtering of immunoSEQ junctional sequences could not match full-length read filtering. Profiling relied on immunoSEQ multiplex PCR, and the TCRdb table lists in-frame clones only, not all of them. V, J and clone size derive from that table, while D and trimming were established from the DNA sequence. The table lists about 1.5 million clones, roughly 96% of them singletons. Trimming cost V 6 bases and J 2 bases, with 14 bases left between them. The CDR3 runs 15 residues. Germline assignment: CDR1 MNHEY and CDR2 SVGAGI. The material sequenced was naive CD4+ T cells sorted from blood. Subset in this sample: CD45RA+ positively selected. This sequence joins TRBV6-5 and TRBJ2-1; D might be TRBD2 (5 bases). This clonotype was obtained from a man aged 30 to 45 in good health. CDR3 bases: TGTGCCAGCAGGGCCGTCGGAGGCCCCTACAATGAGCAGTTCTTC. Residues: CASRAVGGPYNEQFF.